This T cell receptor (beta chain) emerged from a study of blood T cell repertoires in COVID-19. Sequencing was performed with immunoSEQ multiplex PCR; in TCRdb, only in-frame clones are kept and a portion is missing. The sample has 400,000 or so clones, 80% to 90% seen once; the top ten hold around 1.1%. Per the germline V gene, CDR1 is MNHEY and CDR2 is SMNVEV (reference sequence). Trimming pared 0 bases from V and 2 bases from J, leaving 11 bases between. The CDR3 totals 15 residues. This clonotype was obtained from a man younger than 40 who had recovered from COVID-19. The chain couples TRBV27 to TRBJ2-7; unclear D gene. The sequencing sample was made of PBMCs or T cells enriched from blood (not recorded which). This CDR3 is CASSLSSPGPYEQYF. The CDR3 DNA reads TGTGCCAGCAGTTTATCCAGTCCAGGTCCCTACGAGCAGTACTTC.